Reported below is one T cell receptor (beta chain). Germline CDR1 and CDR2: MNHEY and SVGEGT. V gave up 2 bases and J gave up 11 bases; unmatched junction bases: 2. There are 11 residues in the CDR3. These data belong to a study of blood T cell repertoires in COVID-19. Study as a whole: Researchers got acute and convalescent COVID-19 samples from the United States, Italy and Spain. PBMCs, B-cell-depleted T cells, or T cells were the source of the cDNA or gDNA that made up the material.

How the authors handled the data: Reference gene primers were amplified, and this amplification served to estimate nucleated cell counts. Some clones are missing from TCRdb's copy, which holds only in-frame ones; the method was immunoSEQ multiplex PCR. That table gives V, J and clone size, and the DNA gave D and trimming. The data contain 300,000 to 450,000 clones, about 87% of them seen just once; the ten biggest clones take up about 2.9%. Sequenced material: peripheral blood. The chain carries TRBV6-2 or TRBV6-3 and TRBJ2-5, with 7 positions matching TRBD2. This sequence originates from a human donor in a cohort sampled during active COVID-19. CDR3 in amino acids: CASSYGGGQYF. The DNA of the CDR3 is TGTGCCAGCAGTTACGGGGGGGGACAGTACTTC.